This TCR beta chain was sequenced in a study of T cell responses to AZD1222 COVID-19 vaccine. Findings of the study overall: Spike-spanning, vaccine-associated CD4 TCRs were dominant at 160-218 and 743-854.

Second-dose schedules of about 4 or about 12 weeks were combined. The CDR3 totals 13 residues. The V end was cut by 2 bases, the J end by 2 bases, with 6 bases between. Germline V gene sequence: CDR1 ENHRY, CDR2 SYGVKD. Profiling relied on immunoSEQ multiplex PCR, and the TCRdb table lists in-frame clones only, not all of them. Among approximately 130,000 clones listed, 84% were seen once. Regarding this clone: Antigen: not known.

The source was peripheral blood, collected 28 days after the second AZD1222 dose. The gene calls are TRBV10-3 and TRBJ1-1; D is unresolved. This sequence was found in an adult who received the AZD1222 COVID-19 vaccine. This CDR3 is CAISEQFNTEAFF. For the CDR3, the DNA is TGTGCCATCAGTGAGCAGTTTAACACTGAAGCTTTCTTT.